A single sample gave rise to the 4 T cell receptor beta chains below, sequenced in a study of CD8+ T cells in alopecia areata (dated by TCRdb to the late 2010s). The time point label, read with the paper, signifies: less than five weeks on oral tofacitinib. Explained via the paper, the treatment or condition label denotes: oral pan-JAK inhibitor, 5-10 mg twice daily. The library relied on the immunoSEQ multiplex PCR assay. To provide template for TCR sequencing, every sample had RNA extracted and reverse transcribed into cDNA. TCRdb provides this immuneACCESS table in a form limited to in-frame rearrangements. Some clones are lacking; in checked studies, under half of them reflect an unresolved V gene, and why the rest are absent is not known. In all, the sample holds around 200,000 clones, and 45% to 65% of those were seen once. The top ten constitute approximately 0.7% of the sample. The sample here was CD4+ T cells sorted from blood, taken at week 4, from a patient treated with tofacitinib. These TCRs come from a human donor with alopecia areata.

This chain uses TRBV29-1 with TRBJ1-3, with 8 bases fitting TRBD1. The junction had 0 bases not matched to a gene; V was cut back by 1 base and J by 4 bases. Germline CDR1 and CDR2: SQVTM and ANQGSEA. This CDR3 is built from 13 residues. The CDR3: CSVEGTGGNTIYF. Written as DNA, the CDR3 is TGCAGCGTTGAAGGGACAGGGGGAAACACCATATATTTT.

This chain joins TRBV11-2 and TRBJ2-2; 11 bases agree with TRBD2. The CDR3 loop spans 15 amino acids. J lost 5 bases, V lost 2 bases, and 1 base had no gene match. The V gene's germline CDR1 is SGHAT and CDR2 FQNNGV. The CDR3 spells CASSLRLAGTGELFF. DNA of the CDR3: TGTGCCAGCAGCTTACGACTAGCGGGGACCGGGGAGCTGTTTTTT.

This chain joins TRBV5-6 and TRBJ1-1; no clear D gene. The germline CDR1 and CDR2 sequences are SGHDT and YYEEEE. The CDR3 has 15 residues. V was cut by 1 base and J by 2 bases, with 12 bases left in between. This CDR3 reads CASSLLPQGNTEAFF. CDR3 nucleotide sequence: TGTGCCAGCAGCTTGCTCCCCCAAGGAAACACTGAAGCTTTCTTT. The variable domain in full, completed from reference TRBV5-6 and TRBJ1-1, reads DAGVTQSPTHLIKTRGQQVTLRCSPKSGHDTVSWYQQALGQGPQFIFQYYEEEERQRGNFPDRFSGHQFPNYSSELNVNALLLGDSALYLCASSLLPQGNTEAFFGQGTRLTVV.

This clone was seen only a few times. A much larger clone is a single base away; this may be a read error. V is TRBV5-5 and J is TRBJ2-1, with D unresolved. The CDR3 is 12 amino acids. The V and J ends lost 1 base and 7 bases respectively, with 6 bases between them. Per the germline V gene, CDR1 is SGHKS and CDR2 is YYEKEE (reference sequence). CDR3 sequence reads: CASSLIRNEQFF. The CDR3 DNA follows: TGTGCCAGCAGCTTGATAAGGAATGAGCAGTTCTTC.